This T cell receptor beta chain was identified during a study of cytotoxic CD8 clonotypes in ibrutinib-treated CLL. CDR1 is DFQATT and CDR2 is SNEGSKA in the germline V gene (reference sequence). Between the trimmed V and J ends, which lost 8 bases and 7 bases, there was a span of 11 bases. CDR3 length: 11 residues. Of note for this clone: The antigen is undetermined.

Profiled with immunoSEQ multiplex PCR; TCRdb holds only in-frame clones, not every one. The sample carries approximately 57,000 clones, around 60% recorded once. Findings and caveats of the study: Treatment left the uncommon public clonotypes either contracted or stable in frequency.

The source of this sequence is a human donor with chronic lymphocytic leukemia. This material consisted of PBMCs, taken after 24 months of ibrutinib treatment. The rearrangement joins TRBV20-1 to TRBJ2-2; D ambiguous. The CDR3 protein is CSTREDGELFF. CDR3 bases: TGCAGTACCCGTGAGGACGGGGAGCTGTTTTTT.